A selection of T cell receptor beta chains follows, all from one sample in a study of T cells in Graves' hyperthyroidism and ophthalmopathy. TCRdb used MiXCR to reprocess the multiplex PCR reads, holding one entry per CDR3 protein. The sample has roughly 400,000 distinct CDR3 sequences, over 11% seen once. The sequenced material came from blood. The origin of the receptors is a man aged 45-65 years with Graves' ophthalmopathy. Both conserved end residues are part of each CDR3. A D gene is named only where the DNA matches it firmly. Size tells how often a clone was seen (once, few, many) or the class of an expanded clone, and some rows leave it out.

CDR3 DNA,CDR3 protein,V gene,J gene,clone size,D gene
TGCGCCAGCAGTTCGCGGGAGAAAACCTACAATGAGCAGTTCTTC,CASSSREKTYNEQFF,TRBV10-1,TRBJ2-1,-,TRBD2
TGTGCCAGCACCTTGGGGCAGGGGCTGAACACCGGGGAGCTGTTTTTT,CASTLGQGLNTGELFF,TRBV28,TRBJ2-2,-,-
TGTGCCAGCAGTTTAGGAGGGACAGGGCTAGATACGCAGTATTTT,CASSLGGTGLDTQYF,TRBV28,TRBJ2-3,many,TRBD1
TGTGCCAGCAGCGGACAGGGCAATCAGCCCCAGCATTTT,CASSGQGNQPQHF,TRBV27,TRBJ1-5,many,TRBD1
TGTGCCAGCAGCCGACGCGGCGACAGGACCTACAATGAGCAGTTCTTC,CASSRRGDRTYNEQFF,TRBV27,TRBJ2-1,many,-
TGCAGTGCTAGAGATGCGGGAAAGGTGATGGAGCAGTACTTC,CSARDAGKVMEQYF,TRBV20-1,TRBJ2-7,-,-
TGTGCCAGCACCTCGGGTGCTCCAAACACTGAAGCTTTCTTT,CASTSGAPNTEAFF,TRBV11-3,TRBJ1-1,many,-
TGTGCCAGCAGTGCCGGGTACAGTGCTGAAGCTTTCTTT,CASSAGYSAEAFF,TRBV12-3/TRBV12-4,TRBJ1-1,many,-
TGTGCCAGCAGACAGGATGGAGGGATTAACACCGGGGAGCTGTTTTTT,CASRQDGGINTGELFF,TRBV28,TRBJ2-2,many,-
TGTGCCAGCAGCTTTAGGGTCCACGAGCAGTACTTC,CASSFRVHEQYF,TRBV7-2,TRBJ2-7,many,-
TGTGCCAGCAGCCAAGATCGTGCAGGGATCCAAGAGACCCAGTACTTC,CASSQDRAGIQETQYF,TRBV3-1,TRBJ2-5,many,-
TGTGCCAGCAGCTTACCTCTAAGTAGCGGGAGGGACTCCTACAATGAGCAGTTCTTC,CASSLPLSSGRDSYNEQFF,TRBV11-2,TRBJ2-1,many,TRBD2
TGTGCCACCAGCGGCCCCTCCTACAATGAGCAGCTCTTC,CATSGPSYNEQLF,TRBV24-1,TRBJ2-1,-,-
TGCAGTGCTAGAGTAGGACCTGGCACAGATACGCAGTATTTT,CSARVGPGTDTQYF,TRBV20-1,TRBJ2-3,many,-
TGTGCCAGCAGCCAGAGGGGACTAGCTTACAATGAGCAGTTCTTC,CASSQRGLAYNEQFF,TRBV11-2,TRBJ2-1,-,TRBD2
TGTGCCAGCAGCTTCACGTGGACACCGAAAGATACGCAGTATTTT,CASSFTWTPKDTQYF,TRBV11-2,TRBJ2-3,many,-
TGTGCCAGCAGTTACTTGCAGGGAGGTTCACCCCTCCACTTT,CASSYLQGGSPLHF,TRBV6-6,TRBJ1-6,few,-
TGTGCCAGCACCCGAGAGGGCATATTGTACACCGGGGAGCTGTTTTTT,CASTREGILYTGELFF,TRBV11-2,TRBJ2-2,-,-
TGTGCCAGCAGCACGACTTGGCTCGCTTTCTTT,CASSTTWLAFF,TRBV28,TRBJ1-1,many,-
TGTGCCAGCAGTTTTACAGCAAACAATGAGCAGTTCTTC,CASSFTANNEQFF,TRBV12-3/TRBV12-4,TRBJ2-1,many,-
TGTGCCAGCAGCCCACGGGAGTTCTACAATGAGCAGTTCTTC,CASSPREFYNEQFF,TRBV7-8,TRBJ2-1,many,-
TGTGCCACCAGCAGGAGCCTAGCGGAAAACTACGAGCAGTACTTC,CATSRSLAENYEQYF,TRBV15,TRBJ2-7,many,TRBD2
TGCGCCAGCAGCTTGGATATAGCGGGCGGATCGAACACCGGGGAGCTGTTTTTT,CASSLDIAGGSNTGELFF,TRBV5-1,TRBJ2-2,many,TRBD2
TGCGCCAGCAGCCAAGATATAGGACAGGGGTCCGACGAGCAGTACTTC,CASSQDIGQGSDEQYF,TRBV4-1,TRBJ2-7,-,TRBD1
TGCGCCAGCAGCTTGGGGACTAACCAATGGGGGGAGACCCAGTACTTC,CASSLGTNQWGETQYF,TRBV5-1,TRBJ2-5,-,-
TGTGCCAGCAGCTACGGACTAGCGGGATGGCGGGAGCTGTTTTTT,CASSYGLAGWRELFF,TRBV7-2,TRBJ2-2,-,TRBD2
TGTGCCAGCACAAAAAGGGGTCCGGGACAGGGTCGATCCTACGAGCAGTACTTC,CASTKRGPGQGRSYEQYF,TRBV27,TRBJ2-7,many,TRBD1
TGTGCCAGCAGCCCAAAATCCGCAGGGGGGGAAGCTTTCTTT,CASSPKSAGGEAFF,TRBV3-1,TRBJ1-1,many,TRBD1
TGCAGCGTCGGACTAGGGGGGAATGAGCAGTTCTTC,CSVGLGGNEQFF,TRBV29-1,TRBJ2-1,few,-
TGTGCCAGCAGTGTAATTCCGGGACAGGGTGCAGATACGCAGTATTTT,CASSVIPGQGADTQYF,TRBV6-1,TRBJ2-3,-,TRBD1
TGTGCCAGCAGCTTAGGGGGACAGGGGTATCAGCCCCAGCATTTT,CASSLGGQGYQPQHF,TRBV7-9,TRBJ1-5,many,TRBD1
TGTGCCAGCAGTCTAAGTCTCGGGGACCTAGGCACCGGGGAGCTGTTTTTT,CASSLSLGDLGTGELFF,TRBV7-2,TRBJ2-2,-,-
TGTGCCAGCAGTGAAAGGATAGCTTCCTACAATGAGCAGTTCTTC,CASSERIASYNEQFF,TRBV2,TRBJ2-1,few,-
TGTGCAAGCGCGTCCTTATATTACAATGAGCAGTTCTTC,CASASLYYNEQFF,TRBV7-9,TRBJ2-1,-,-
TGTGCCAGTGTCACCGGGACTGGCGGATACAATGAGCAGTTCTTC,CASVTGTGGYNEQFF,TRBV19,TRBJ2-1,few,-
TGTGCCAGCAGCCTACAGGGGCAACTGAGTTCACCCCTCCACTTT,CASSLQGQLSSPLHF,TRBV13,TRBJ1-6,-,TRBD1
TGTGCCAGCAGTTTCACCCCCCCCGGGACAGGGTTCTGGCCTGGAAACACCATATATTTT,CASSFTPPGTGFWPGNTIYF,TRBV27,TRBJ1-3,few,TRBD1
TGTGCCAGCAAAAAGGACTCATACGAGCAGTACTTC,CASKKDSYEQYF,TRBV16,TRBJ2-7,few,-
TGTGCCAGCAGCCACAGGACTAGCGGTGAGCAGTTCTTC,CASSHRTSGEQFF,TRBV3-1,TRBJ2-1,many,TRBD2
TGTGCCAGTAGTATAGATCGAGCCAGAGCTAACTATGGCTACACCTTC,CASSIDRARANYGYTF,TRBV19,TRBJ1-2,few,-
TGTGCCAGCAAGGACCTTCTAAAACAGGGAACTAACTATGGCTACACCTTC,CASKDLLKQGTNYGYTF,TRBV27,TRBJ1-2,many,-
TGTGCCAGCAGTAGACTAGCGGGAGTCGTCGACGAGCAGTACTTC,CASSRLAGVVDEQYF,TRBV2,TRBJ2-7,many,TRBD2
TGCAGTACTATCATAGGGACACTAGCTGTCTATGAGCAGTTCTTC,CSTIIGTLAVYEQFF,TRBV20-1,TRBJ2-1,many,-